These 8 T cell receptor beta chains originate from one sample sequenced in a study of blood T cell repertoires in COVID-19. TCRdb's table, derived via immunoSEQ multiplex PCR, lists solely in-frame clones and lacks some. The table has 200,000 to 250,000 clones, about four fifths seen once. The sequenced material came from peripheral blood. The receptor source for this set is a man in his fifties or sixties with active or convalescent COVID-19.

The table lists this clone with a few counts. The CDR3 bases are TGTGCCAGCACGCTAACAGGTCCAGGGCATGGCTACACCTTC. Its translation: CASTLTGPGHGYTF. The V call is TRBV21-1, the J call TRBJ1-2; no DNA check was done on the table's D call, TRBD1. TRBV21-1 is a pseudogene segment. The CDR3 sequence is 14 residues long.

V is TRBV18 and J is TRBJ1-4, with D perhaps TRBD1 (6 bases). The CDR3 spans 16 residues. Looked up from germline, CDR1 is KGHSH and CDR2 is LQKENI. The germline V and J ends were trimmed by 4 bases and 5 bases, with 17 bases remaining between them. The CDR3 coding sequence is TGTGCCAGCTCACGTGATCAACAGGGTTTAAATGAAAAACTGTTTTTT. Residues: CASSRDQQGLNEKLFF.

The V gene is TRBV28, the J gene TRBJ1-4; 7 bases are shared with TRBD1. There are 13 residues in the CDR3. V shed 11 bases and J 0 bases; nucleotides not matched to a gene: 3. The germline V gene has CDR1 MDHEN and CDR2 SYDVKM. The CDR3 here is CACTGATNEKLFF. CDR3 DNA sequence: TGTGCCTGTACAGGGGCAACTAATGAAAAACTGTTTTTT. Combining the CDR3 with reference TRBV28 and TRBJ1-4 gives the whole variable domain DVKVTQSSRYLVKRTGEKVFLECVQDMDHENMFWYRQDPGLGLRLIYFSYDVKMKEKGDIPEGYSVSREKKERFSLILESASTNQTSMYLCACTGATNEKLFFGSGTQLSVL.

This chain links TRBV30 with TRBJ2-7; 8 nucleotides match TRBD2. This CDR3 contains 14 residues. Germline CDR1 GTSNPN, CDR2 SVGIG (reference sequence). The trim removed 4 bases at V and 4 bases at J, leaving 9 bases unmatched. The chain's CDR3 is CAWNTGGGLYEQYF. The CDR3 bases are TGTGCCTGGAATACCGGCGGGGGGTTATACGAGCAGTACTTC. Variable domain in full (rest from reference TRBV30 and TRBJ2-7): SQTIHQWPATLVQPVGSPLSLECTVEGTSNPNLYWYRQAAGRGLQLLFYSVGIGQISSEVPQNLSASRPQDRQFILSSKKLLLSDSGFYLCAWNTGGGLYEQYFGPGTRLTVT.

V gene TRBV19 combines with J gene TRBJ1-2; no clear D gene. This CDR3 region has 15 residues. Germline CDR1 reads LNHDA; CDR2 reads SQIVND (reference sequence). V dropped 7 bases and J dropped 4 bases, with 19 bases sitting between them. CDR3 sequence (DNA): TGTGCCAGTATTAGTTCTGGGGAGTGGCTCTATGGCTACACCTTC. Translation gives CASISSGEWLYGYTF. The whole variable domain, filled in from reference TRBV19 and TRBJ1-2, reads DGGITQSPKYLFRKEGQNVTLSCEQNLNHDAMYWYRQDPGQGLRLIYYSQIVNDFQKGDIAEGYSVSREKKESFPLTVTSAQKNPTAFYLCASISSGEWLYGYTFGSGTRLTVV.

This clone was detected only a few times. The rearrangement uses TRBV29-1 and TRBJ1-1; D is ambiguous. From germline, CDR1 is SQVTM and CDR2 ANQGSEA. This CDR3 contains 13 residues. V was cut by 2 bases and J by 1 base, with 8 bases left in between. In DNA, the CDR3 is TGCAGCGTTGAAAGAACAAGGAACACTGAAGCTTTCTTT. This codes for CSVERTRNTEAFF.

The chain joins TRBV5-8 to TRBJ2-1, with TRBD2 matching 7 bases. J was trimmed by 2 bases and V by 1 base; bases with no gene match: 9. The germline V gene has CDR1 SGHTS and CDR2 YDEGEE. The CDR3 is made up of 17 amino acids. The CDR3 region has the DNA TGTGCCAGCAGCTTGAGTCGGACTAGTGGGCCCTACAATGAGCAGTTCTTC. Protein: CASSLSRTSGPYNEQFF.

The chain carries TRBV6-4 and TRBJ2-7, with unresolved D. The CDR3 is 14 amino acids. Trimming stripped 7 bases from V and 3 bases from J, with 16 bases between. The germline V gene has CDR1 MRHNA and CDR2 SNTAGT. The CDR3 bases are TGTGCCAGCACCCGAAGGAGAGCCAACTACGAGCAGTACTTC. The encoded protein is CASTRRRANYEQYF.